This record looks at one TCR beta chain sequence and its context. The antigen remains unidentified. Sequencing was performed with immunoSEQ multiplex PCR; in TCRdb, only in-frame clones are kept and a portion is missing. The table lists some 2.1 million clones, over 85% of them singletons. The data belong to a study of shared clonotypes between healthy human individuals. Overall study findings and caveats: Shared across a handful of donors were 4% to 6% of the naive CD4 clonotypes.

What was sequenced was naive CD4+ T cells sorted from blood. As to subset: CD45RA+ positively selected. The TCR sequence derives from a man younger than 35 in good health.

DNA for the CDR3: TGTGCCAGCCGGACAAACAGGGGGCGCAGCACCGGGGAGCTGTTTTTT. The encoded protein is CASRTNRGRSTGELFF. This chain joins TRBV7-8 and TRBJ2-2; 9 bases map to TRBD1. Trimming at V came to 8 bases and at J to 4 bases, leaving 11 bases not matched to a gene. The CDR3 contains 16 residues. The germline V gene has CDR1 SGHVS and CDR2 FQNEAQ.